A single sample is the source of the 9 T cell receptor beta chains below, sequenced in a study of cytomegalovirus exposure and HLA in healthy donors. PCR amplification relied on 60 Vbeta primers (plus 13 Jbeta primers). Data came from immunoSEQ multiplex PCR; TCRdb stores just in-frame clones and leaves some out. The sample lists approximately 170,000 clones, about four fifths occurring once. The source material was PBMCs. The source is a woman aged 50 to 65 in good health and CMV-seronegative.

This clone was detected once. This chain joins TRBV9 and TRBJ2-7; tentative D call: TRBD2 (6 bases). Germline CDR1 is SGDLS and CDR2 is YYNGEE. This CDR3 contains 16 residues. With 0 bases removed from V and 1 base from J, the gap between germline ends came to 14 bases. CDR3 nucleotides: TGTGCCAGCAGCGTAGAAGCTAGCGATGGGTCCTACGAGCAGTACTTC. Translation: CASSVEASDGSYEQYF.

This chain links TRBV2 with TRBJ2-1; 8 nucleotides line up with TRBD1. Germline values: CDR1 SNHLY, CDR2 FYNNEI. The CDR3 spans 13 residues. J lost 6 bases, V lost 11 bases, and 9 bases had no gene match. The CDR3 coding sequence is TGTGCCGCCCGGGGGCAGGGGGCCAATGAGCAGTTCTTC. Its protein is CAARGQGANEQFF.

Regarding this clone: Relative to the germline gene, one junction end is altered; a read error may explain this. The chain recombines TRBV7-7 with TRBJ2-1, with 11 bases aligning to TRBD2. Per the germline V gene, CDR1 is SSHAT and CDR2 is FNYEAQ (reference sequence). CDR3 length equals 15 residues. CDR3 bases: TGTGCTAGCAGCCCTACTAGCGGGAGTGTCAATGAGCAGTTCTTC. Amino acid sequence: CASSPTSGSVNEQFF.

Here the CDR3 DNA reads TGTGCCACGGCGCCCCGACAGAGCTACGAGCAGTACTTC. Translation gives CATAPRQSYEQYF. The J gene is TRBJ2-7, the V gene TRBV27; D perhaps matches TRBD1 (5 bases). V lost 10 bases, J lost 3 bases, and 16 bases lay in between. Germline V gene lookup returns CDR1 MNHEY and CDR2 SMNVEV (reference sequence). The CDR3 length is 13 residues.

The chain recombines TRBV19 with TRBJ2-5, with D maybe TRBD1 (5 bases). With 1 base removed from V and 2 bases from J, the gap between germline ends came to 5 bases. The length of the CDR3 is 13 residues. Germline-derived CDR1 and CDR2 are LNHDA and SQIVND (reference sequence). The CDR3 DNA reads TGTGCCAGTAGTATAGCAGGGCAAGAGACCCAGTACTTC. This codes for CASSIAGQETQYF.

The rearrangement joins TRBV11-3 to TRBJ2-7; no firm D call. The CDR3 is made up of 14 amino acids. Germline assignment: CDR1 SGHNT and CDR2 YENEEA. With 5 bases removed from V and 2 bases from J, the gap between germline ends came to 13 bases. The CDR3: CASSPRGGTYEQYF. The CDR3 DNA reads TGTGCCAGCAGCCCCCGTGGCGGAACCTACGAGCAGTACTTC.

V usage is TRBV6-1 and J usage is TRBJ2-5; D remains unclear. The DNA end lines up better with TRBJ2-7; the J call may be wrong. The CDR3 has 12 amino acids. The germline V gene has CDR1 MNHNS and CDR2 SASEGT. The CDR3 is CASSPPAYEQYF. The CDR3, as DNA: TGTGCCAGCAGTCCCCCCGCATACGAGCAGTACTTC.

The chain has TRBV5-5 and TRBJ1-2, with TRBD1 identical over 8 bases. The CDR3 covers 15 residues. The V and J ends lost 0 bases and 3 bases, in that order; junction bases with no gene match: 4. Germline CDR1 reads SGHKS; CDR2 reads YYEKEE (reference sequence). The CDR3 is CASSLGTGWDYGYTF. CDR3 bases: TGTGCCAGCAGCTTGGGGACAGGGTGGGACTATGGCTACACCTTC.

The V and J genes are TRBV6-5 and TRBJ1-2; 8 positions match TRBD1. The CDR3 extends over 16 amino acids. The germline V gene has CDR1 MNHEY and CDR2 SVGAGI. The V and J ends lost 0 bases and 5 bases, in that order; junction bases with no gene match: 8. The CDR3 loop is CASSYSKRDRGYGYTF. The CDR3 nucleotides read TGTGCCAGCAGTTACTCGAAACGAGACAGGGGTTATGGCTACACCTTC.